This passage covers 22 T cell receptor beta chains from one sample sequenced in a study of shared T cell receptors in the human thymus. Clones were read by immunoSEQ multiplex PCR, and TCRdb kept only the in-frame ones, dropping some. This table has 700,000 or so clones, roughly 85% appearing once. These data were likewise used in another study, on human thymus T cells.

The sequencing sample was made of thymocytes. The source of these receptors is a girl in the first two years of life with a congenital heart defect.

J is TRBJ1-2 and V is TRBV5-1; 11 bases are shared with TRBD1. There are 15 residues in the CDR3. V lost 4 bases to trimming and J lost 2 bases; unmatched junction nucleotides: 4. The germline CDR1 and CDR2 sequences are SGHRS and YFSETQ. CDR3 coding DNA: TGCGCCAGCAGCACGGGACAGGGGGTCAACTATGGCTACACCTTC. This encodes CASSTGQGVNYGYTF.

The chain recombines TRBV18 with TRBJ1-5, with D tentatively TRBD1 (5 bases). Germline values: CDR1 KGHSH, CDR2 LQKENI. This CDR3 has 15 amino acids. Trimming removed 3 bases at V and 6 bases at J, with 15 bases between. The CDR3 coding sequence is TGTGCCAGCTCACCGCGGCAGGGTCGCGGTCAGCCCCAGCATTTT. Encoded protein: CASSPRQGRGQPQHF.

V usage is TRBV5-1 and J usage is TRBJ1-3; D gene uncertain. Germline V CDR1 and CDR2: SGHRS, YFSETQ. The CDR3 consists of 17 residues. The V end lost 4 bases, the J end lost 4 bases, and 21 bases lay between the germline ends. CDR3 coding DNA: TGCGCCAGCAGCCAGTACCCGGGGTCCCCGGCCGGAAACACCATATATTTT. As protein: CASSQYPGSPAGNTIYF.

V gene TRBV6-6 combines with J gene TRBJ1-5; 8 positions match TRBD1. CDR3 length: 16 amino acids. Trimming took 5 bases from V and 3 from J; bases not matched to a gene: 9. The V gene's germline CDR1 is MNHNY and CDR2 SVGAGI (reference sequence). CDR3 sequence: CASSGTGEGHNQPQHF. The CDR3 coding sequence is TGTGCCAGCAGTGGGACAGGAGAAGGGCACAATCAGCCCCAGCATTTT.

The chain employs TRBV6-6 and TRBJ2-5, with no clear D. The ends were cut back, 5 bases at V and 2 bases at J, with 18 bases in the middle. Looked up from germline, CDR1 is MNHNY and CDR2 is SVGAGI (reference sequence). The CDR3 length is 16 residues. CDR3 sequence reads: CASSQELREPQETQYF. In DNA form, the CDR3 reads TGTGCCAGCAGTCAAGAACTACGTGAGCCGCAAGAGACCCAGTACTTC.

The chain recombines TRBV2 with TRBJ2-7, with TRBD1 matching over 9 bases. Losses at the gene ends were 5 bases for V and 4 bases for J; bases not matched to a gene: 24. Per germline, CDR1 SNHLY and CDR2 FYNNEI. This CDR3 contains 20 residues. The DNA of the CDR3 is TGTGCCAGCAGTTTCTTACCGGGACAGGGCTACTCTACACCAAAATACGAGCAGTACTTC. Its translation: CASSFLPGQGYSTPKYEQYF.

This chain links TRBV19 with TRBJ2-3; TRBD2 aligns across 7 bases. With V trimmed by 6 bases and J by 5 bases, 17 bases remained unmatched. Germline V lookup: CDR1 LNHDA, CDR2 SQIVND (reference sequence). CDR3 size: 17 residues. CDR3 coding DNA: TGTGCCAGTAGCCTAAGGGAGGGTCCTCTAGCTGGAGATACGCAGTATTTT. It yields the protein CASSLREGPLAGDTQYF. Filled out from reference TRBV19 and TRBJ2-3, the complete variable domain reads DGGITQSPKYLFRKEGQNVTLSCEQNLNHDAMYWYRQDPGQGLRLIYYSQIVNDFQKGDIAEGYSVSREKKESFPLTVTSAQKNPTAFYLCASSLREGPLAGDTQYFGPGTRLTVL.

In its sample, this clone was seen once. V and J are TRBV29-1 and TRBJ2-1; 10 bases map to TRBD2. CDR3 length: 18 residues. Germline loops: CDR1 SQVTM, CDR2 ANQGSEA. Germline trimming cut 7 bases from V and 6 bases from J; bases unmatched to any gene: 21. The CDR3, as DNA: TGCAGCGCCGGGACTAGCGAGACCCGTTCTGACACGTTCAATGAGCAGTTCTTC. It translates to CSAGTSETRSDTFNEQFF.

The chain is built from TRBV9 and TRBJ2-7; TRBD1 might be the D (5 bases). The V gene's germline CDR1 is SGDLS and CDR2 YYNGEE. The CDR3 has 14 residues. V was shortened by 4 bases and J by 4 bases, with 15 bases between the two germline ends. DNA of the CDR3: TGTGCCAGCAGCACCGAAGGGCAGGGTTACGAGCAGTACTTC. Translating it yields CASSTEGQGYEQYF.

V usage is TRBV4-1 and J usage is TRBJ2-7; 8 nucleotides line up with TRBD1. Germline CDR1 and CDR2: MGHRA and YSYEKL. V lost 0 bases and J lost 3; bases outside the gene matches: 7. This CDR3 has 16 amino acids. The chain's CDR3 is CASSQDDRDRYYEQYF. Written as DNA, the CDR3 is TGCGCCAGCAGCCAAGATGACCGGGACAGGTACTACGAGCAGTACTTC.

This chain links TRBV5-1 with TRBJ2-1; 7 bases line up with TRBD2. The V and J ends lost 9 bases and 7 bases, in that order; junction bases with no gene match: 10. The V gene's germline CDR1 is SGHRS and CDR2 YFSETQ. This CDR3 spans 13 amino acids. CDR3 nucleotides: TGCGCCAACGAGGGGAGGGCCCTGAATGAGCAGTTCTTC. Translation: CANEGRALNEQFF.

Remarks on this clone: The same CDR3 is also encoded by other DNA sequences in this sample. The V call is TRBV15, the J call TRBJ1-1; perhaps TRBD1 as D (6 bases). This CDR3 spans 13 amino acids. Per germline, CDR1 LNHNV and CDR2 YYDKDF (reference sequence). Trimming cost V 0 bases and J 5 bases, with 7 bases left between them. CDR3 in amino acids: CATSRDRGTEAFF. CDR3 sequence (DNA): TGTGCCACCAGCAGAGACAGGGGAACTGAAGCTTTCTTT. The variable domain in full, with the rest retrieved from reference TRBV15 and TRBJ1-1, is DAMVIQNPRYQVTQFGKPVTLSCSQTLNHNVMYWYQQKSSQAPKLLFHYYDKDFNNEADTPDNFQSRRPNTSFCFLDIRSPGLGDTAMYLCATSRDRGTEAFFGQGTRLTVV.

The CDR3 DNA is TGTGCCAGCAGTCAAAACTGCAGCGACGGCGGGCCGAATCCGGAGACCCAGTACTTC. This translates into CASSQNCSDGGPNPETQYF. This chain joins TRBV28 and TRBJ2-5; the D gene is possibly TRBD2 (5 bases). From germline, CDR1 is MDHEN and CDR2 SYDVKM. Between the trimmed V and J ends, which lost 5 bases and 5 bases, there was a span of 30 bases. The CDR3 sequence is 19 residues long.

The chain is built from TRBV7-8 and TRBJ2-5; 9 bases map to TRBD1. The end of the DNA aligns better with TRBJ2-7, so the J call may be wrong. The CDR3 runs 17 residues. Germline V gene lookup returns CDR1 SGHVS and CDR2 FQNEAQ. The CDR3 DNA reads as TGTGCCAGCAGCCTAGGGTCAACCGGGACAGGGAAGTGCGAGCAGTACTTC. It is translated as CASSLGSTGTGKCEQYF.

The V gene is TRBV2, the J gene TRBJ2-7; 8 bases line up with TRBD1. This CDR3 region has 15 residues. The ends lost 6 bases at V and 0 bases at J; junction bases unmatched: 7. Germline loops: CDR1 SNHLY, CDR2 FYNNEI. The CDR3 spells CASSETGASSYEQYF. For the CDR3, the DNA is TGTGCCAGCAGCGAGACAGGGGCCAGCTCCTACGAGCAGTACTTC.

The V call is TRBV11-2, the J call TRBJ1-1; D not certain. Germline V gene lookup returns CDR1 SGHAT and CDR2 FQNNGV. CDR3 length: 15 amino acids. V was clipped by 3 bases and J by 9 bases, with 20 bases between them. CDR3 DNA sequence: TGTGCCAGCAGCTTGGCGGGTGGTATTCTGTTAAAAGCTTTCTTT. Amino acid sequence: CASSLAGGILLKAFF.

The genes are TRBV15 and TRBJ2-1; possible D gene TRBD1, 6 bases. The V and J ends lost 2 bases and 9 bases respectively, with 11 bases between them. CDR1 and CDR2 from the germline V gene are LNHNV and YYDKDF (reference sequence). CDR3 length: 13 residues. CDR3 sequence (DNA): TGTGCCACCAGCAGAATACAGGGCACTGAGCAGTTCTTC. Its protein product is CATSRIQGTEQFF. The full variable domain, its missing parts supplied by reference TRBV15 and TRBJ2-1, is DAMVIQNPRYQVTQFGKPVTLSCSQTLNHNVMYWYQQKSSQAPKLLFHYYDKDFNNEADTPDNFQSRRPNTSFCFLDIRSPGLGDTAMYLCATSRIQGTEQFFGPGTRLTVL.

The chain combines TRBV30 with TRBJ1-3; the match to TRBD1 covers 7 bases. The V gene's germline CDR1 is GTSNPN and CDR2 SVGIG (reference sequence). Trimming at V came to 5 bases and at J to 0 bases, leaving 4 bases not matched to a gene. CDR3 length: 14 residues. The CDR3: CAWWDRYSGNTIYF. Here the CDR3 DNA reads TGTGCCTGGTGGGACAGATACTCTGGAAACACCATATATTTT.

This clone was observed a few times. This rearrangement joins TRBV27 to TRBJ2-1; 10 positions match TRBD1. The CDR3 has 16 amino acids. Per the germline V gene, CDR1 is MNHEY and CDR2 is SMNVEV (reference sequence). Losses at the gene ends were 6 bases for V and 7 bases for J; bases not matched to a gene: 12. CDR3 bases: TGTGCCAGCAGGGTACCGGGACAGGGGCCTCTGAATGAGCAGTTCTTC. The encoded protein is CASRVPGQGPLNEQFF.

The rearrangement uses TRBV4-3 and TRBJ2-3; 7 positions agree with TRBD2. Germline CDR1 LGHNA, CDR2 YSLEER. V trimming: 4 bases; J trimming: 2 bases; junction bases outside the gene matches: 9. The CDR3 has 16 residues. The CDR3 DNA follows: TGCGCCAGCAGCCCCGGCGGGGGACTTATCACAGATACGCAGTATTTT. Translated, it gives CASSPGGGLITDTQYF.

As regards this clone: Other DNA variants within this sample encode the same CDR3. V and J are TRBV19 and TRBJ1-5; D ambiguous. CDR1 is LNHDA and CDR2 is SQIVND in the germline V gene (reference sequence). Trimming left V 3 bases short and J 6 bases short, with 6 bases between. This CDR3 has 12 residues. The CDR3 DNA reads as TGTGCCAGTAGTATTCCCGGTCAGCCCCAGCATTTT. Translated, it gives CASSIPGQPQHF.

This chain uses TRBV14 with TRBJ1-2, with 7 bases identical to TRBD1. From germline, CDR1 is SGHDN and CDR2 FVKESK. This CDR3 spans 13 amino acids. The V and J ends lost 2 bases and 7 bases, in that order; junction bases with no gene match: 4. DNA for the CDR3: TGTGCCAGCAGCCAAACGGGACAGCCTGGCTACACCTTC. It is translated as CASSQTGQPGYTF.